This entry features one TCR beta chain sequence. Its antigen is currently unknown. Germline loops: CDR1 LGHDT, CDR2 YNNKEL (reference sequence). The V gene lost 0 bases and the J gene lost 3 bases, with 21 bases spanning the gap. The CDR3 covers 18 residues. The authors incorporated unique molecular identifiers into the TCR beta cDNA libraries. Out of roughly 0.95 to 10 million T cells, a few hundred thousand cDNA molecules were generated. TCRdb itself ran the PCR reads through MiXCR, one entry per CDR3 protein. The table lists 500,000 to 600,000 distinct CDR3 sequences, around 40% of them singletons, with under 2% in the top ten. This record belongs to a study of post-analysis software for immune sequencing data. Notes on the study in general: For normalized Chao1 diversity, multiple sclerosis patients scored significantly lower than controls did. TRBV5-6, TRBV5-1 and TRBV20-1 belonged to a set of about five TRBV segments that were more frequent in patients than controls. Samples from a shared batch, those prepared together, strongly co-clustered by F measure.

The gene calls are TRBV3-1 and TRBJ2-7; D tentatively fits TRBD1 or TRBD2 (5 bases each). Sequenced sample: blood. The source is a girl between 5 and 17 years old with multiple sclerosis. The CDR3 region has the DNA TGTGCCAGCAGCCAAGATAGCCTAAGTACACTAGGGGACTACGAGCAGTACTTC. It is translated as CASSQDSLSTLGDYEQYF.